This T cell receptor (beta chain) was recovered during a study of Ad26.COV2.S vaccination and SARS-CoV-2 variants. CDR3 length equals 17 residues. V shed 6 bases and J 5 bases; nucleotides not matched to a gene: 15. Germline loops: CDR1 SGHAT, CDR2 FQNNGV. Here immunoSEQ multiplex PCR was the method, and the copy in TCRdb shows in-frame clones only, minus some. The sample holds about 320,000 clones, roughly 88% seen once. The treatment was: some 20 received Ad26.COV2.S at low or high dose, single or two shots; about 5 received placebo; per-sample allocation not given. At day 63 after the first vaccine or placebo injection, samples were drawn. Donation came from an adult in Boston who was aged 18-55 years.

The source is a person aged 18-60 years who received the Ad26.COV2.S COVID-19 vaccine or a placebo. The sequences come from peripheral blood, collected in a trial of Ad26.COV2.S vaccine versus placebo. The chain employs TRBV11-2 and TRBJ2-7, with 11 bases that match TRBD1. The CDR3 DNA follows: TGTGCCAGCAGTCTTAGGTTAGGCGGACAGGGGGCCCACGAGCAGTACTTC. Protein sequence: CASSLRLGGQGAHEQYF.